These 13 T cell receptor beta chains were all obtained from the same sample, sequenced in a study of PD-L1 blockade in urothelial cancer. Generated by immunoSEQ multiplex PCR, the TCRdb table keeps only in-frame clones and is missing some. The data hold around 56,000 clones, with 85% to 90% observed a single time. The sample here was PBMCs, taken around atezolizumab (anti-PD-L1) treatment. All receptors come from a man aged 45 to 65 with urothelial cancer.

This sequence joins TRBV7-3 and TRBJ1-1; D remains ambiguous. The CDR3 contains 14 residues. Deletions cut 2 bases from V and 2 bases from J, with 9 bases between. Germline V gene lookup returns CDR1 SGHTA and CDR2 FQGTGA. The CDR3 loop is CASSLSASNTEAFF. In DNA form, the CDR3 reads TGTGCCAGCAGCTTATCAGCGTCCAACACTGAAGCTTTCTTT. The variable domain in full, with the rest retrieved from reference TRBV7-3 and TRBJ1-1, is GAGVSQTPSNKVTEKGKYVELRCDPISGHTALYWYRQSLGQGPEFLIYFQGTGAADDSGLPNDRFFAVRPEGSVSTLKIQRTERGDSAVYLCASSLSASNTEAFFGQGTRLTVV.

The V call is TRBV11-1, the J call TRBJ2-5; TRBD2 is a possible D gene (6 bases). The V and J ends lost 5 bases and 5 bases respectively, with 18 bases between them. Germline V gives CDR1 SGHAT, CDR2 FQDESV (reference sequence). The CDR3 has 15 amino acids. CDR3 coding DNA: TGTGCCAGCAGCCTCGATGGGACTCCTCCGGAGACCCAGTACTTC. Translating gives CASSLDGTPPETQYF. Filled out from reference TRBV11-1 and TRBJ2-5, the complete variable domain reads EAEVAQSPRYKITEKSQAVAFWCDPISGHATLYWYRQILGQGPELLVQFQDESVVDDSQLPKDRFSAERLKGVDSTLKIQPAELGDSAMYLCASSLDGTPPETQYFGPGTRLLVL.

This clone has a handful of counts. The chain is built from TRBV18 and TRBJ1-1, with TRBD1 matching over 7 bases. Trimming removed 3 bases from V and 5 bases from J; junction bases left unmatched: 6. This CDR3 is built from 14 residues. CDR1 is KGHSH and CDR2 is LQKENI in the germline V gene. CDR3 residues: CASSPETTGTEAFF. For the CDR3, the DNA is TGTGCCAGCTCACCTGAAACGACAGGGACTGAAGCTTTCTTT.

CDR3 in amino acids: CASSRGFLAGVRGQETQYF. Here the CDR3 DNA reads TGTGCCAGCAGCCGCGGGTTCCTAGCGGGAGTGAGGGGGCAAGAGACCCAGTACTTC. The chain links TRBV7-2 to TRBJ2-5, with 10 bases fitting TRBD2. V trimming: 5 bases; J trimming: 2 bases; junction bases outside the gene matches: 17. This CDR3 comprises 19 residues. Germline CDR1 is SGHTA and CDR2 is FQGNSA.

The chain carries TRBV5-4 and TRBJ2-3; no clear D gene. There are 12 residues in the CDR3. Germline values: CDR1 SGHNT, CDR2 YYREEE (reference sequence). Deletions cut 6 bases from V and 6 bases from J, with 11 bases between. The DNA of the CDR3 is TGTGCCAGCACAGAGACAACGGATACGCAGTATTTT. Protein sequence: CASTETTDTQYF.

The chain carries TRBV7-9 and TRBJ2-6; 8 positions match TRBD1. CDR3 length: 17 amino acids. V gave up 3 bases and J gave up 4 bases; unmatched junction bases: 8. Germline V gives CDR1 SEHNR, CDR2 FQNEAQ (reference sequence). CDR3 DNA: TGTGCCAGCAGCTTCCCTCAGGGGGCAGCAGGGGCCAACGTCCTGACTTTC. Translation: CASSFPQGAAGANVLTF. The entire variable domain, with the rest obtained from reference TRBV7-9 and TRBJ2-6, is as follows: DTGVSQNPRHKITKRGQNVTFRCDPISEHNRLYWYRQTLGQGPEFLTYFQNEAQLEKSRLLSDRFSAERPKGSFSTLEIQRTEQGDSAMYLCASSFPQGAAGANVLTFGAGSRLTVL.

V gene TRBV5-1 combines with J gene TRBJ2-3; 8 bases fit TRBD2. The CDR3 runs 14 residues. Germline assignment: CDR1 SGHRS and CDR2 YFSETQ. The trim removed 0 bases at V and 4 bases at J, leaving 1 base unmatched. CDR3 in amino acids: CASSLALAADTQYF. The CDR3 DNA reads TGCGCCAGCAGCTTGGCACTAGCGGCAGATACGCAGTATTTT. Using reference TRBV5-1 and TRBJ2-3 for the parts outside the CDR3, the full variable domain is KAGVTQTPRYLIKTRGQQVTLSCSPISGHRSVSWYQQTPGQGLQFLFEYFSETQRNKGNFPGRFSGRQFSNSRSEMNVSTLELGDSALYLCASSLALAADTQYFGPGTRLTVL.

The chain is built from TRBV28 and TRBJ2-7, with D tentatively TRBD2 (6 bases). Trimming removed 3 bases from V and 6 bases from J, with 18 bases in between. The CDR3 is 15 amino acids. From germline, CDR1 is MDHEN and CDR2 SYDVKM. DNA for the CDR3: TGTGCCAGCAGTTTGATAAGGGCCCAGGGAGGCGAGCAGTACTTC. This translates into CASSLIRAQGGEQYF.

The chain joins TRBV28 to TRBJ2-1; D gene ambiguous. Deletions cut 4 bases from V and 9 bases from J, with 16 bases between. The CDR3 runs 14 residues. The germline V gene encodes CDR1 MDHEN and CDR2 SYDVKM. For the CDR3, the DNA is TGTGCCAGCAGTTGGTATTCCTCTTCGGGTGAGCAGTTCTTC. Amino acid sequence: CASSWYSSSGEQFF.

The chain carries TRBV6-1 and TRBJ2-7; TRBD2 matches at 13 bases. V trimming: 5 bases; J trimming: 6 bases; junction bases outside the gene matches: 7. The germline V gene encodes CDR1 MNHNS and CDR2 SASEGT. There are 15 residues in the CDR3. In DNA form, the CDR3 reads TGTGCCAGCAGTAAAGGACTAGCGGGAGCCACCGAGCAGTACTTC. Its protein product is CASSKGLAGATEQYF.

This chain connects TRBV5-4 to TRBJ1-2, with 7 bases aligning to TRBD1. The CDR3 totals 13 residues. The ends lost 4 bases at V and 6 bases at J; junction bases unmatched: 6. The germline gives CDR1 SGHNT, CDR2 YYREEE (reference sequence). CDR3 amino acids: CASSPGTENGYTF. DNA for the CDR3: TGTGCCAGCAGCCCCGGGACAGAGAATGGCTACACCTTC.

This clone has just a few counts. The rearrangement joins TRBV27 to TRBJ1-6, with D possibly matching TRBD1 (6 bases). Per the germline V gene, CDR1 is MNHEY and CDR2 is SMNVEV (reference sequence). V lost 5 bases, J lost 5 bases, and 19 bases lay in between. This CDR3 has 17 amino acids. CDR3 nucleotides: TGTGCCAGCAGTCAAGCCCCCGGTGGGGGCAATAATTCACCCCTCCACTTT. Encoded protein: CASSQAPGGGNNSPLHF.

This CDR3 is CASILTGNNYEQYF. The CDR3 bases are TGTGCCAGCATTCTGACAGGGAACAACTACGAGCAGTACTTC. The rearrangement uses TRBV6-1 and TRBJ2-7, with 7 bases lining up with TRBD1. The CDR3 covers 14 residues. After removal of 7 bases from V and 3 bases from J, the junction contained 9 bases not matched to a gene. Germline V CDR1 and CDR2: MNHNS, SASEGT.